This TCR beta chain came from a study of CXCR3-negative and CXCR3-positive naive CD8 T cells. In the study overall: Some 150 million TRB reads were obtained in total, which works out to about 1.5 +/- 0.3 million per library. Study results and limitations: Naive subsets had comparable surface CD5, so TRB CDR3 properties gauged TCR strength. Comparison of naive cells showed more hydrophobic TRB CDR3s in CXCR3-positive than in CXCR3-negative naive cells.

The CDR3 loop spans 18 amino acids. Germline loops: CDR1 MDHEN, CDR2 SYDVKM. Cells that were CD45RO-CCR7+CD27+CD95- constituted naive CD8+ T cells. About this clonotype: Its antigen is undetermined.

UMI-labeled TRB cDNA libraries were prepared by 5' RACE. TCRdb re-called the 5' RACE reads and gives one entry per CDR3 protein, without DNA. This sample's clone table lists fewer than 90,000 distinct CDR3 sequences. The V call is TRBV28, the J call TRBJ2-6; TCRdb lists TRBD1, though no DNA is available to test this call. This TCR was recovered from a human donor in good health. Some clones in this sample may be carry-over from other donors' samples. The sample comprised naive CXCR3- CD8+ T cells from blood. Stated subset: CD45RO-CCR7+CD27+CD95- naive CD8+ T cells lacking CXCR3 (TNR3-). The CDR3 region is CASSLAWSGPSGANVLTF. The full variable domain, rest sourced from reference TRBV28 and TRBJ2-6, is DVKVTQSSRYLVKRTGEKVFLECVQDMDHENMFWYRQDPGLGLRLIYFSYDVKMKEKGDIPEGYSVSREKKERFSLILESASTNQTSMYLCASSLAWSGPSGANVLTFGAGSRLTVL.